Each of the 16 T cell receptor beta chains below was sequenced from the same sample in a study of blood T cell repertoires in COVID-19. Sequencing used immunoSEQ multiplex PCR; TCRdb keeps in-frame clones, though not all of them. The profile shows approximately 410,000 clones, 86% of them singletons. Source material: peripheral blood. These receptors were taken from a woman between 25 and 40 years old with active or convalescent COVID-19.

This clone has more than one count but fewer than ten. The chain links TRBV7-9 to TRBJ2-7; D is possibly TRBD2 (6 bases). Germline-derived CDR1 and CDR2 are SEHNR and FQNEAQ (reference sequence). Deletions cut 1 base from V and 3 bases from J, with 7 bases between. The CDR3 runs 13 residues. The CDR3: CASSLGDFYEQYF. In DNA form, the CDR3 reads TGTGCCAGCAGCTTAGGGGACTTCTACGAGCAGTACTTC. Drawing the rest from reference TRBV7-9 and TRBJ2-7, the complete variable domain is DTGVSQNPRHKITKRGQNVTFRCDPISEHNRLYWYRQTLGQGPEFLTYFQNEAQLEKSRLLSDRFSAERPKGSFSTLEIQRTEQGDSAMYLCASSLGDFYEQYFGPGTRLTVT.

V usage is TRBV30 and J usage is TRBJ1-2, with 7 positions matching TRBD1. The CDR3 is 14 amino acids. Germline CDR1 GTSNPN, CDR2 SVGIG (reference sequence). V lost 4 bases, J lost 8 bases, and 13 bases stayed unmatched. The CDR3 region is CAWNRQGQGSGYTF. CDR3 DNA: TGTGCCTGGAACCGACAGGGACAAGGGAGCGGCTACACCTTC.

CDR3 residues: CASSKDRDRNYYGYTF. In nucleotides, the CDR3 is TGTGCCAGTAGTAAAGACCGGGACAGGAATTATTATGGCTACACCTTC. This chain joins TRBV19 and TRBJ1-2; 8 bases are a match to TRBD1. The CDR3 has 16 residues. V lost 4 bases to trimming and J lost 5 bases; unmatched junction nucleotides: 12. The germline V gene has CDR1 LNHDA and CDR2 SQIVND (reference sequence). The variable domain in full, completed from reference TRBV19 and TRBJ1-2, reads DGGITQSPKYLFRKEGQNVTLSCEQNLNHDAMYWYRQDPGQGLRLIYYSQIVNDFQKGDIAEGYSVSREKKESFPLTVTSAQKNPTAFYLCASSKDRDRNYYGYTFGSGTRLTVV.

This chain connects TRBV18 to TRBJ2-5; TRBD2 aligns across 7 bases. Losses at the gene ends were 2 bases for V and 0 bases for J; bases not matched to a gene: 6. Germline values: CDR1 KGHSH, CDR2 LQKENI. There are 16 residues in the CDR3. CDR3 residues: CASSPSRGGYQETQYF. The DNA for the CDR3 is TGTGCCAGCTCACCATCTCGGGGAGGGTACCAAGAGACCCAGTACTTC.

V usage is TRBV10-3 and J usage is TRBJ2-3; tentatively, D is TRBD2 (5 bases). CDR3 length: 13 residues. Germline assignment: CDR1 ENHRY and CDR2 SYGVKD. Trimming shortened V by 7 bases and J by 6 bases, and 14 bases separated the two germline ends. The CDR3 DNA reads TGTGCCATCACCCCTGGACTGCTGGATACGCAGTATTTT. This encodes CAITPGLLDTQYF.

This rearrangement joins TRBV2 to TRBJ2-7; no clear D gene. This CDR3 is built from 14 residues. The germline V gene has CDR1 SNHLY and CDR2 FYNNEI. V was shortened by 2 bases and J by 2 bases, with 10 bases between the two germline ends. As DNA, the CDR3 is TGTGCCAGCAGTGAAATGTCAGGTACCTACGAGCAGTACTTC. Translated: CASSEMSGTYEQYF.

This clone has just one count. The chain couples TRBV4-1 to TRBJ1-3; a weak D match, TRBD1 (5 bases). V was clipped by 1 base and J by 3 bases, with 13 bases between them. This CDR3 region has 16 residues. Germline-derived CDR1 and CDR2 are MGHRA and YSYEKL. In nucleotides, the CDR3 is TGCGCCAGCAGCCAAGTGGCAGGGTTGTTTGGAAACACCATATATTTT. Residues: CASSQVAGLFGNTIYF.

The rearrangement joins TRBV18 to TRBJ1-5; weak D call: TRBD1 (6 bases). CDR1 and CDR2 from the germline V gene are KGHSH and LQKENI. The CDR3 is 13 residues long. V lost 3 bases and J 6 bases, leaving 9 bases between the germline ends. The CDR3 region is CASSPEGVQPQHF. DNA for the CDR3: TGTGCCAGCTCACCCGAGGGGGTTCAGCCCCAGCATTTT.

The rearrangement links TRBV7-9 to TRBJ2-1; TRBD2 matches 10 bases. CDR1 SEHNR and CDR2 FQNEAQ come from the germline V gene (reference sequence). With V trimmed by 5 bases and J by 0 bases, 13 bases remained unmatched. This CDR3 contains 19 residues. For the CDR3, the DNA is TGTGCCAGCAGCCGGTCGTCTAGCGGGAGCCTAAGCTCCTACAATGAGCAGTTCTTC. Its translation is CASSRSSSGSLSSYNEQFF.

The chain links TRBV6-5 to TRBJ2-1; 7 bases match TRBD1. Germline trimming cut 4 bases from V and 4 bases from J; bases unmatched to any gene: 1. Germline assignment: CDR1 MNHEY and CDR2 SVGAGI. The CDR3 is 13 residues long. CDR3 nucleotides: TGTGCCAGCAGTTGGGACAGTTACAATGAGCAGTTCTTC. Encoded protein: CASSWDSYNEQFF.

The chain carries TRBV12-5 and TRBJ1-6, with 7 bases fitting TRBD1. Per germline, CDR1 LGHNT and CDR2 FRNRAP. The CDR3 is 13 residues long. J was trimmed by 8 bases and V by 6 bases; bases with no gene match: 4. The CDR3 reads CASGPTGDSPLHF. DNA of the CDR3: TGTGCTAGTGGACCCACAGGGGATTCACCCCTCCACTTT.

This clone was seen more than once but under ten times. This chain uses TRBV5-4 with TRBJ2-5; D is perhaps TRBD1 (5 bases). V lost 0 bases to trimming and J lost 1 base, with 13 bases between them. Looked up from germline, CDR1 is SGHNT and CDR2 is YYREEE (reference sequence). This CDR3 has 16 amino acids. The CDR3 DNA follows: TGTGCCAGCAGCTTGGTGGGGCAGGGCTCCCAAGAGACCCAGTACTTC. It is translated as CASSLVGQGSQETQYF.

This sequence joins TRBV2 and TRBJ2-1; tentative D call: TRBD1 (6 bases). Deletions cut 3 bases from V and 4 bases from J, with 10 bases between. CDR1 and CDR2 (germline): SNHLY, FYNNEI. The CDR3 is made up of 14 amino acids. DNA for the CDR3: TGTGCCAGCAGTGAGTCAGGGGAGTACAATGAGCAGTTCTTC. Translated, it gives CASSESGEYNEQFF.

V is TRBV27 and J is TRBJ1-1, with D maybe TRBD1 (5 bases). CDR3 length equals 15 residues. Per the germline V gene, CDR1 is MNHEY and CDR2 is SMNVEV (reference sequence). V was shortened by 0 bases and J by 4 bases, with 12 bases between the two germline ends. Here the CDR3 DNA reads TGTGCCAGCAGTTTATCAACTGTGGGGGGCACTGAAGCTTTCTTT. Amino acid sequence: CASSLSTVGGTEAFF.

This clone was seen many times. This sequence joins TRBV20-1 and TRBJ1-4; D perhaps matches TRBD1 (5 bases). The CDR3 extends over 11 amino acids. In germline, CDR1 is DFQATT, CDR2 SNEGSKA (reference sequence). V dropped 3 bases and J dropped 8 bases, with 7 bases sitting between them. The CDR3 DNA reads as TGCAGTGCTAGGAGACAGGAAAAACTGTTTTTT. Encoded protein: CSARRQEKLFF.

V is TRBV3-1 (or the pseudogene TRBV3-2) and J is TRBJ1-1; 9 positions agree with TRBD1. The CDR3 is made up of 15 amino acids. V trimming: 2 bases; J trimming: 5 bases; junction bases outside the gene matches: 6. Germline CDR1 and CDR2: LGHDT and YNNKEL (reference sequence). This CDR3 reads CASSQPTGGWTEAFF. The CDR3, as DNA: TGTGCCAGCAGCCAACCAACAGGGGGCTGGACTGAAGCTTTCTTT.